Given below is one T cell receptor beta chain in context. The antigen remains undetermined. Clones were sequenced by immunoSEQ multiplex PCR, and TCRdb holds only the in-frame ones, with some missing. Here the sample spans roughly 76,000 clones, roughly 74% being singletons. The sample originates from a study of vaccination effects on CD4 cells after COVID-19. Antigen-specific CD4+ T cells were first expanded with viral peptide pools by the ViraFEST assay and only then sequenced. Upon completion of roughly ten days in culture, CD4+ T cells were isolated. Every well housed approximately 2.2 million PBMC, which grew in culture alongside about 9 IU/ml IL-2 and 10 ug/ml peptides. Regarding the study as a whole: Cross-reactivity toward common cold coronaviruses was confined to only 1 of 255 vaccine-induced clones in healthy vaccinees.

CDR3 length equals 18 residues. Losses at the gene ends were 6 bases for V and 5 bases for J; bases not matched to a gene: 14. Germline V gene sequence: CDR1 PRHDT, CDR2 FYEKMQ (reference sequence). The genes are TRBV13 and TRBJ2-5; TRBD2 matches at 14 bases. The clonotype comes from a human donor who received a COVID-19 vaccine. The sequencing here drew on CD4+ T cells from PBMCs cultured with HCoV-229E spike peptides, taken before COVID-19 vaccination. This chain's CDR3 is CASRFLSTSGGADETQYF. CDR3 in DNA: TGTGCCAGCAGATTCCTTTCGACTAGCGGGGGGGCCGATGAGACCCAGTACTTC.